This TCR beta chain originates from a study of blood T cells in healthy people across ages. Turning to the study itself: Template-switching capture recovered about one barcoded beta molecule per two T cells.

Findings and caveats of the study: Estimates of total diversity, which came from one million sequenced T cells, were considered to be underestimates. Long-lived donors had more naive CD4+ cells and higher diversity than aged donors.

A J-beta primer mix and a sample-barcoded 5' primer were used in a second PCR of roughly 7 to 12 cycles. The authors tagged each cDNA molecule using a template-switch adaptor with 12 random nucleotides. One entry per CDR3 protein, called by TCRdb with MiXCR from the 5' RACE reads. The sample shows approximately 600,000 distinct CDR3 sequences, roughly three fifths of them seen only once. In germline, CDR1 is MDHEN, CDR2 SYDVKM. With 4 bases removed from V and 4 bases from J, the gap between germline ends came to 7 bases. The CDR3 runs to 12 residues. As to this clonotype: The antigen is not known.

Sequenced material: blood. The V and J genes are TRBV28 and TRBJ1-2; D is unresolved. The sequence was collected from a man aged 55 to 70 in good health. The CDR3 loop reads CASSWRGYGYTF. CDR3 in DNA: TGTGCCAGCAGTTGGCGTGGCTATGGCTACACCTTC.